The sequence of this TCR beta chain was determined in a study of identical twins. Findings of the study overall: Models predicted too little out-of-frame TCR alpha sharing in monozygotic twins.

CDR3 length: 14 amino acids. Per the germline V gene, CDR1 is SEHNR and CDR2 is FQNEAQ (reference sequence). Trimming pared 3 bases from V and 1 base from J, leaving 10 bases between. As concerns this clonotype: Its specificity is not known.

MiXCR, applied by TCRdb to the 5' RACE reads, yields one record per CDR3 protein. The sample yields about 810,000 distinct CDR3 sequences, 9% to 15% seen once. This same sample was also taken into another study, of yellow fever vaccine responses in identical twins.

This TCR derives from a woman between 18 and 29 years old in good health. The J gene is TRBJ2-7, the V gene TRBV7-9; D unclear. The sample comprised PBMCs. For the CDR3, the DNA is TGTGCCAGCAGCTTGTTAGGCTATTCCTACGAGCAGTACTTC. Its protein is CASSLLGYSYEQYF.